The rows below give T cell receptor beta chains drawn from one sample of a study of blood T cell repertoires in COVID-19. Only in-frame clones appear in the TCRdb table, and some are missing; sequencing was by immunoSEQ multiplex PCR. This sample has hundreds of thousands of clones; almost 90% occur once, and the top ten carry approximately 4%. The sample comprised PBMCs or T cells enriched from blood (not recorded which). Source of these receptors: a young woman with acute COVID-19. Both conserved end residues are part of each CDR3. Fields, in order: clone size, V gene, J gene, D gene, CDR3 DNA, CDR3 protein. A D gene is named only where the DNA matches it firmly. Size values are once, few and many counts, or a class for expanded clones, and some rows have none.

>.|TRBV19|TRBJ1-1|TRBD1
TGTGCCAGTACGGACAGGGAGGACACTGAAGCTTTCTTT
CASTDREDTEAFF
>.|TRBV18|TRBJ2-5|.
TGTGCCAGCTCACCCGGCCAAGAGACCCAGTACTTC
CASSPGQETQYF
>.|TRBV27|TRBJ2-7|TRBD1
TGTGCCAGCAGCGCGACAGGGGCGGCCGAGGGCCGTCATCACTACGAGCAGTACTTC
CASSATGAAEGRHHYEQYF
>.|TRBV18|TRBJ1-6|TRBD1
TGTGCCAGCTCACCATCGGGACAGAGAAATTCACCCCTCCACTTT
CASSPSGQRNSPLHF
>.|TRBV7-6|TRBJ1-2|TRBD1
TGTGCCAGCAGCCAGGCGGAGGGGGCGCTCGGCTACACCTTC
CASSQAEGALGYTF
>.|TRBV19|TRBJ1-5|.
TGTGCCAGTAGTATAGGAGCGGCTAGCAATCAGCCCCAGCATTTT
CASSIGAASNQPQHF
>.|TRBV19|TRBJ2-1|TRBD2
TGTGCCAGTACAATCGGGACTAGCGAATACAATGAGCAGTTCTTC
CASTIGTSEYNEQFF
>.|TRBV9|TRBJ2-5|.
TGTGCCAGCAGCGTAGTCCGCGGACACCATCAGAAGACCCAGTACTTC
CASSVVRGHHQKTQYF
>.|TRBV28|TRBJ1-6|.
TGTGCCCTAAAGGGGTCTGGTAATTCACCCCTCCACTTT
CALKGSGNSPLHF
>.|TRBV5-1|TRBJ2-1|TRBD1
TGCGCCAGCAGCTTGGGATCGAGGGGGCGCGGAAATGAGCAGTTCTTC
CASSLGSRGRGNEQFF
>.|TRBV11-2|TRBJ1-2|TRBD1
TGTGCCAGCAGCTTAGATGGGACAGGGAGCCATGGCTACACCTTC
CASSLDGTGSHGYTF
>.|TRBV12-3/TRBV12-4|TRBJ1-1|.
TGTGCCAGCAGCGTCGTACAGGGAGCTTTCTTT
CASSVVQGAFF
>.|TRBV6-5|TRBJ2-5|TRBD1
TGTGCCAGCAGGGGGACAGGGGGTGACCAAGAGACCCAGTACTTC
CASRGTGGDQETQYF
>.|TRBV28|TRBJ1-2|TRBD1
TGTGCCAGCAGTTCGGGACAGGCCCACTATGGCTACACCTTC
CASSSGQAHYGYTF
>.|TRBV19|TRBJ2-7|.
TGTGCCAGTAGTATCTTTGCGGGACGTAGGTACGAGCAGTACTTC
CASSIFAGRRYEQYF
>.|TRBV28|TRBJ1-1|TRBD1
TGTGCCATTCGACAGGGGGCCGATCCGAACACTGAAGCTTTCTTT
CAIRQGADPNTEAFF
>.|TRBV7-9|TRBJ1-1|TRBD1
TGTGCCAGCAACCCCAGGGGGGACACTGAAGCTTTCTTT
CASNPRGDTEAFF
>.|TRBV27|TRBJ2-7|.
TGTGCCAGCAGTTTTACATGGAGGGACGAGCAGTACTTC
CASSFTWRDEQYF
>.|TRBV5-1|TRBJ2-1|TRBD1
TGCGCCATCCGAGACCCGGGACAGGACAATGAGCAGTTCTTC
CAIRDPGQDNEQFF
>.|TRBV5-4|TRBJ2-1|TRBD2
TGTGCCAGCAGCAGTAGCGGGAGGGGCGAGCAGTTCTTC
CASSSSGRGEQFF
>.|TRBV5-1|TRBJ1-2|TRBD1
TGCGCCAGCAGCTTGTTGACAGGGAAGTATGGCTACACCTTC
CASSLLTGKYGYTF
>few|TRBV14|TRBJ1-6|.
TGTGCCAGCAGCCTCCTCACAGGGAATTCACCCCTCCACTTT
CASSLLTGNSPLHF
>.|TRBV6-4|TRBJ2-6|.
TGTGCCAGCAGTGACTCTGGAGGAGTTGGGGCCAACGTCCTGACTTTC
CASSDSGGVGANVLTF
>.|TRBV5-4|TRBJ2-3|.
TGTGCCAGCAGCTTGCGCCTGCCCAGTACAGATACGCAGTATTTT
CASSLRLPSTDTQYF
>.|TRBV6-4|TRBJ2-3|.
TGTGCCAGCAGTGAATCCGGACTCGGAATGAGCACAGATACGCAGTATTTT
CASSESGLGMSTDTQYF
>.|TRBV7-2|TRBJ2-7|TRBD2
TGTGCCAGCAGCTTAGCATTAGCGGGAGGATACGAGCAGTACTTC
CASSLALAGGYEQYF
>once|TRBV4-1|TRBJ2-6|.
TGCGCCAGCAGCCAAGATATCGGGTTCTCTGGGGCCAACGTCCTGACTTTC
CASSQDIGFSGANVLTF
>.|TRBV6-5|TRBJ2-1|.
TGTGCCAGCAGTTATACGGAGGCCAATGAGCAGTTCTTC
CASSYTEANEQFF
>.|TRBV5-1|TRBJ2-1|TRBD2
TGCGCCAGCAGCTCCGGGACTAGCGCCCAGAGCTCCTACAATGAGCAGTTCTTC
CASSSGTSAQSSYNEQFF
>.|TRBV20-1|TRBJ1-2|.
TGCAGTGCTCGGACAGACTCCGGCTACACCTTC
CSARTDSGYTF
>.|TRBV15|TRBJ2-1|TRBD2
TGTGCCACCAGCAGAGAAGTGGGTAGCGGGAGTCCGACTTACAATGAGCAGTTCTTC
CATSREVGSGSPTYNEQFF
>.|TRBV7-9|TRBJ2-7|.
TGTGCCAGCAGCTTAGATGGTGCGGGACTCGACGAGCAGTACTTC
CASSLDGAGLDEQYF
>.|TRBV7-9|TRBJ1-1|.
TGTGCCAGCAAACTAAGTATGGGGAACACTGAAGCTTTCTTT
CASKLSMGNTEAFF
>.|TRBV3-1/TRBV3-2|TRBJ2-7|TRBD2
TGTGCCAGCAGCCAAGGAGGCGGGAGGGTTTACGAGCAGTACTTC
CASSQGGGRVYEQYF
>.|TRBV6-1|TRBJ2-7|.
TGTGCCAGCAGTGAAGCCTCTGGGGGGAGCGACGAGCAGTACTTC
CASSEASGGSDEQYF
>once|TRBV10-2|TRBJ2-7|.
TGCGCCAGCAGCCATAGCGGCGGGGCCTACGAGCAGTACTTC
CASSHSGGAYEQYF
>once|TRBV15|TRBJ1-2|TRBD1
TGTGCCACCAGCAGGGGTCTGACAGGGGGCGGGTATGGCTACACCTTC
CATSRGLTGGGYGYTF
>.|TRBV19|TRBJ2-2|TRBD1
TGTGCCAGTAGTAGAGGACAGGGTATAGATCGATCGAGGCCCGGGGAGCTGTTTTTT
CASSRGQGIDRSRPGELFF
>.|TRBV29-1|TRBJ2-5|TRBD2
TGCAGCGTTGGGCGGGAGCCCCGGGAGACCCAGTACTTC
CSVGREPRETQYF
>.|TRBV19|TRBJ1-2|.
TGTGCCAGTAGTAGGGCCGGTTCTATGGTGGGCTACACCTTC
CASSRAGSMVGYTF
>once|TRBV7-9|TRBJ2-7|.
TGTGCCAGCAGCTCCCCCGGGACATCGCACTACGAGCAGTACTTC
CASSSPGTSHYEQYF
>.|TRBV19|TRBJ2-1|.
TGTGCCAGTAGTCGCGTCCCGGGTCATCCGTTCTTC
CASSRVPGHPFF
>.|TRBV19|TRBJ2-1|.
TGTGCCAGTACCCCCCGGGGGGCGCAGGGAGATGAGCAGTTCTTC
CASTPRGAQGDEQFF
>medium-sized|TRBV19|TRBJ2-1|.
TGTGCCAGTAGGCCGACTAGTGGCTCCTACAATGAGCAGTTCTTC
CASRPTSGSYNEQFF
>once|TRBV7-9|TRBJ2-1|TRBD2
TGTGCCAGCAGCTCTAGCGGGAGAGGCTACAATGAGCAGTTCTTC
CASSSSGRGYNEQFF